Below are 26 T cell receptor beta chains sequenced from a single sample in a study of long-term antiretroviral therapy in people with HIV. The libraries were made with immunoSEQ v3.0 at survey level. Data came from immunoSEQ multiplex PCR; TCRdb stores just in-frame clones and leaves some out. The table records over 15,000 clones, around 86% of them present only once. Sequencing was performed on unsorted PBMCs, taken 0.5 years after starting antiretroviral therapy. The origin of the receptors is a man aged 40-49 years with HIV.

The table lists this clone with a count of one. The CDR3 DNA reads TGTGCCAGCAGCACCCAAACCGGGGAGCTGTTTTTT. This translates into CASSTQTGELFF. V and J are TRBV9 and TRBJ2-2; D remains ambiguous. Germline lookup yields CDR1 SGDLS and CDR2 YYNGEE. The CDR3 sequence is 12 residues long. V dropped 4 bases and J dropped 5 bases, with 6 bases sitting between them.

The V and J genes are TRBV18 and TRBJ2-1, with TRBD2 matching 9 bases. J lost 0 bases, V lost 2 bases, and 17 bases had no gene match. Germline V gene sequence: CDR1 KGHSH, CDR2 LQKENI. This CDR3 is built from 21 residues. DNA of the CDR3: TGTGCCAGCTCACCAGTAAGTGGGGGGGCTAGCGGGACAAGCTCCTACAATGAGCAGTTCTTC. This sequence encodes CASSPVSGGASGTSSYNEQFF. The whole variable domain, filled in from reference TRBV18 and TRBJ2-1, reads NAGVMQNPRHLVRRRGQEARLRCSPMKGHSHVYWYRQLPEEGLKFMVYLQKENIIDESGMPKERFSAEFPKEGPSILRIQQVVRGDSAAYFCASSPVSGGASGTSSYNEQFFGPGTRLTVL.

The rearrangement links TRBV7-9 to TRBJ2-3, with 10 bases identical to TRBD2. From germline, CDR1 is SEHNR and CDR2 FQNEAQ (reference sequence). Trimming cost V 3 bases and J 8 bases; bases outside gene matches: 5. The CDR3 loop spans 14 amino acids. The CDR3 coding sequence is TGTGCCAGCAGCTTCGGACTAGCGGAGCGTACGCAGTATTTT. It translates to CASSFGLAERTQYF.

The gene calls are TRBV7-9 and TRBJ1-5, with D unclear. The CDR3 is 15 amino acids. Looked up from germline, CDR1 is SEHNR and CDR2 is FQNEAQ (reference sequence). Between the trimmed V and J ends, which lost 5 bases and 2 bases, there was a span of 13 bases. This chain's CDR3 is CASSESRLGNQPQHF. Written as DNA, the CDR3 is TGTGCCAGCAGCGAAAGTCGACTTGGCAATCAGCCCCAGCATTTT.

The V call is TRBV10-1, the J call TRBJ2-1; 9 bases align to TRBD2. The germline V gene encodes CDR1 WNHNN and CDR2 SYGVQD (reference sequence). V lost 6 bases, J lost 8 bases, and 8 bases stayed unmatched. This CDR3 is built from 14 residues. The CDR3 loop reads CASRRELAGDEQFF. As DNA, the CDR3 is TGCGCCAGCAGACGAGAACTAGCGGGCGATGAGCAGTTCTTC.

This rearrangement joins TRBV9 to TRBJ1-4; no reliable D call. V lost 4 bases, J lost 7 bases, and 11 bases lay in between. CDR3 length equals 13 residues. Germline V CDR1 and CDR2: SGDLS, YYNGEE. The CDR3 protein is CASSNPLGEKLFF. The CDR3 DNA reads TGTGCCAGCAGCAACCCATTAGGTGAAAAACTGTTTTTT. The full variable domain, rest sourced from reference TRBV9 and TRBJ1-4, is DSGVTQTPKHLITATGQRVTLRCSPRSGDLSVYWYQQSLDQGLQFLIQYYNGEERAKGNILERFSAQQFPDLHSELNLSSLELGDSALYFCASSNPLGEKLFFGSGTQLSVL.

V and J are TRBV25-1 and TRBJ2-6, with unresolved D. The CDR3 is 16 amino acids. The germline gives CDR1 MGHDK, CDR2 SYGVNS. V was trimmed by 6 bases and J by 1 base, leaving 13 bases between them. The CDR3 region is CASSAANASGANVLTF. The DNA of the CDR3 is TGTGCCAGCAGCGCTGCGAATGCGTCTGGGGCCAACGTCCTGACTTTC. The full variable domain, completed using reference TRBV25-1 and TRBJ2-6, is EADIYQTPRYLVIGTGKKITLECSQTMGHDKMYWYQQDPGMELHLIHYSYGVNSTEKGDLSSESTVSRIRTEHFPLTLESARPSHTSQYLCASSAANASGANVLTFGAGSRLTVL.

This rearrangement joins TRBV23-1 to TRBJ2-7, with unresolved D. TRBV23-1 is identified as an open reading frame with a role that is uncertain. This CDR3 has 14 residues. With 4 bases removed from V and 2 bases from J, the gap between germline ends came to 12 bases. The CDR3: CASSLMRLPYEQYF. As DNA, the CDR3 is TGCGCCAGCAGTCTCATGCGTCTCCCCTACGAGCAGTACTTC.

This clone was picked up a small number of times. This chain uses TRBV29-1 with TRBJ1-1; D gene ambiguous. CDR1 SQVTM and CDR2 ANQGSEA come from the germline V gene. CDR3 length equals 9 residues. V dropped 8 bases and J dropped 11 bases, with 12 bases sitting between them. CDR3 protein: CSPPNEAFF. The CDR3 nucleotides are TGCAGCCCCCCCAATGAGGCTTTCTTT.

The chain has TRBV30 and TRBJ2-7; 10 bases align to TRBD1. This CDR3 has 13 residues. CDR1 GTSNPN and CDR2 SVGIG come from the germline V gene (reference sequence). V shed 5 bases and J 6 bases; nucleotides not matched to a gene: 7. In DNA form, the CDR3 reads TGTGCCTGGGTCCGGGACAGGGGAGGCGAGCAGTACTTC. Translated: CAWVRDRGGEQYF.

The DNA for the CDR3 is TGCGCCAGCAGCTTGAACTCAGGCTCTGGAAACACCATATATTTT. Amino acids: CASSLNSGSGNTIYF. V is TRBV5-1 and J is TRBJ1-3, with D hard to call. CDR1 is SGHRS and CDR2 is YFSETQ in the germline V gene. V lost 1 base, J lost 0 bases, and 8 bases lay in between. The CDR3 has 15 amino acids. Full variable domain (missing parts from reference TRBV5-1 and TRBJ1-3): KAGVTQTPRYLIKTRGQQVTLSCSPISGHRSVSWYQQTPGQGLQFLFEYFSETQRNKGNFPGRFSGRQFSNSRSEMNVSTLELGDSALYLCASSLNSGSGNTIYFGEGSWLTVV.

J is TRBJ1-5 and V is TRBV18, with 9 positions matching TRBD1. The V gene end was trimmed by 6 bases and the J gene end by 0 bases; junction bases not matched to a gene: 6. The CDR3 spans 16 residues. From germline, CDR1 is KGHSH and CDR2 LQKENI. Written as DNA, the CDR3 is TGTGCCAGCTCTGGGACAGGGCGAGTTAGCAATCAGCCCCAGCATTTT. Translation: CASSGTGRVSNQPQHF.

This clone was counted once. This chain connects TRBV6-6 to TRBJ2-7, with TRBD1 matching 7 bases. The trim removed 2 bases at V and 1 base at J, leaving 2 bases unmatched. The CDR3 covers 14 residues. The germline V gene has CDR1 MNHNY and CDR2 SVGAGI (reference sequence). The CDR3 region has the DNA TGTGCCAGCAGTTACCCGACAGGGTCCTACGAGCAGTACTTC. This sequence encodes CASSYPTGSYEQYF.

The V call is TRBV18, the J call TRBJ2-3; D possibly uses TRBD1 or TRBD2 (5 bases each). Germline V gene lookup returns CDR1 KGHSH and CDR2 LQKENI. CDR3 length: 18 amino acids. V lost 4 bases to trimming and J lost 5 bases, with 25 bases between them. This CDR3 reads CASSLPLGLARDVDTQYF. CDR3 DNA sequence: TGTGCCAGCTCACTACCCCTGGGATTAGCGAGGGACGTAGATACGCAGTATTTT. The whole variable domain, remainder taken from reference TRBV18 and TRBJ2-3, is NAGVMQNPRHLVRRRGQEARLRCSPMKGHSHVYWYRQLPEEGLKFMVYLQKENIIDESGMPKERFSAEFPKEGPSILRIQQVVRGDSAAYFCASSLPLGLARDVDTQYFGPGTRLTVL.

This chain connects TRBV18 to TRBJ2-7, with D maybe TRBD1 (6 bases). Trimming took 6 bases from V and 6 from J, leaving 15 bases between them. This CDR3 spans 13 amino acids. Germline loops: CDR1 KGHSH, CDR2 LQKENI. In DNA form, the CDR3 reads TGTGCCAGCTCCCCGCAGGGGTCAGGCGAGCAGTACTTC. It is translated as CASSPQGSGEQYF.

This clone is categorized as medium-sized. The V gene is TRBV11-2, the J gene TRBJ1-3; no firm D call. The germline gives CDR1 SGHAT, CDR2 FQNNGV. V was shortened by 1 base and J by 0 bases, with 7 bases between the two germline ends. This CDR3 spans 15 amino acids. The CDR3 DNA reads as TGTGCCAGCAGCTTAGGCGGCTACTCTGGAAACACCATATATTTT. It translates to CASSLGGYSGNTIYF.

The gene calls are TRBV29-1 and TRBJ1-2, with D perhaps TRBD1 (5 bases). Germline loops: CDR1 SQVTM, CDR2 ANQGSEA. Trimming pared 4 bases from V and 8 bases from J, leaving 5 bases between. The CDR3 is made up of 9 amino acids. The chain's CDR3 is CSVGGGYTF. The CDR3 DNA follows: TGCAGCGTTGGGGGGGGCTACACCTTC.

In DNA form, the CDR3 reads TGTGCCAGCAGCATGACAGGCACCGGGGAGCTGTTTTTT. It yields the protein CASSMTGTGELFF. The rearrangement uses TRBV7-9 and TRBJ2-2; D is perhaps TRBD1 (6 bases). Trimming removed 5 bases from V and 4 bases from J, with 8 bases in between. Germline lookup yields CDR1 SEHNR and CDR2 FQNEAQ (reference sequence). CDR3 length: 13 residues.

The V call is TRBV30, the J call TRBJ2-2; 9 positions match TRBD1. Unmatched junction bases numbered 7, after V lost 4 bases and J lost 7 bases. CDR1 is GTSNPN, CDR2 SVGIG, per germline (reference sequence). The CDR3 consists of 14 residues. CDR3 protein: CAWNGQGQGGELFF. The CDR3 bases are TGTGCCTGGAACGGACAGGGGCAAGGCGGGGAGCTGTTTTTT.

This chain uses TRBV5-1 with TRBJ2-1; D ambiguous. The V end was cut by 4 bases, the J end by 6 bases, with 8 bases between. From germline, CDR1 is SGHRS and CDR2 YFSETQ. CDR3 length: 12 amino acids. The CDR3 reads CASSGVGNEQFF. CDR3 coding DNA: TGCGCCAGCAGCGGCGTTGGCAATGAGCAGTTCTTC.

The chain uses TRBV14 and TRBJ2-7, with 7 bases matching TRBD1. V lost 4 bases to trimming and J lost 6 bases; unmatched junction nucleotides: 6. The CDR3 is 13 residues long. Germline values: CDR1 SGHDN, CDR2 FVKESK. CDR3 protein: CASSPRTGREQYF. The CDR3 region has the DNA TGTGCCAGCAGCCCCCGGACAGGTCGCGAGCAGTACTTC.

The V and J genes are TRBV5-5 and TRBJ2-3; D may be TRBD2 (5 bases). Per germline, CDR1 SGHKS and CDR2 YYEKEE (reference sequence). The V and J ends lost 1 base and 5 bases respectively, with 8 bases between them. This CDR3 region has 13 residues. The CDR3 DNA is TGTGCCAGCAGCTTGTATAGCGTAGATACGCAGTATTTT. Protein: CASSLYSVDTQYF.

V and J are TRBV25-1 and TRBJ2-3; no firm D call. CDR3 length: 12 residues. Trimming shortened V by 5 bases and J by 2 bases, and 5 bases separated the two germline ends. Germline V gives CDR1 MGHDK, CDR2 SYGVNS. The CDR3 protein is CASSRTTDTQYF. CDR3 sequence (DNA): TGTGCCAGCAGTCGGACCACAGATACGCAGTATTTT.

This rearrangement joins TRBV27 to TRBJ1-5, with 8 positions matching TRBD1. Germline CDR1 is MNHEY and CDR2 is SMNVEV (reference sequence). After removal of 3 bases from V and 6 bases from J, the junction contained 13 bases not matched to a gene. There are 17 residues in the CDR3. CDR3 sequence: CASSLGPPGGLFQPQHF. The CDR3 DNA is TGTGCCAGCAGTTTGGGCCCCCCAGGGGGCTTGTTTCAGCCCCAGCATTTT.

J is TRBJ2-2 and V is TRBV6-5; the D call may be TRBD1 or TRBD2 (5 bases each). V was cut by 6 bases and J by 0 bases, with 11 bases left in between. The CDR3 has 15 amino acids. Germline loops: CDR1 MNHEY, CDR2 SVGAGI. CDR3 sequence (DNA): TGTGCCAGCAGGCGAGGGACGGCGAACACCGGGGAGCTGTTTTTT. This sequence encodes CASRRGTANTGELFF.

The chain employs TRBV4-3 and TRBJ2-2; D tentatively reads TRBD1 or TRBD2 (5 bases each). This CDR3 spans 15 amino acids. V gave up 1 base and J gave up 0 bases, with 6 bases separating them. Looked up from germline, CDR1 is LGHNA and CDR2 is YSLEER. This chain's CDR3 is CASSQAGPNTGELFF. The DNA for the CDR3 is TGCGCCAGCAGCCAAGCGGGGCCGAACACCGGGGAGCTGTTTTTT.